Sequencing of this TCR beta chain was carried out in a study of molecular identifiers for immune sequencing clone quantification. Study-wide context: Five aliquots were made in replicates from the RNA of roughly 21,000 or 96,000 naive CD8 cells, and four were sequenced. Overall study findings and caveats: Clones that exceeded 20 RNA copies held over 99% of effector molecules, yet under 1% in naive cells.

Many counts were recorded for this clonotype. Its target is unknown. Germline-derived CDR1 and CDR2 are LGHDT and YNNKEL (reference sequence). The V segment lost 0 bases and the J segment 3 bases; nucleotides outside the gene matches: 7. The CDR3 is 16 amino acids. Sorting was used to obtain naive CD8 T cells (CD8+CD4-CCR7+CD45RA+). Using its own MiXCR run on the PCR reads, TCRdb lists one record per CDR3 protein. The sample carries 15,000 to 25,000 distinct CDR3 sequences, 20% to 25% recorded once. This rearrangement joins TRBV3-1 to TRBJ2-7; 8 bases line up with TRBD2. The TCR originated in a human donor in good health. Some libraries in this study had Jurkat cell RNA spiked in. Sequenced: naive CD8+ T cells from blood, with Jurkat cell RNA spiked in. Regarding subset: FACS-sorted CD8+CD4-CCR7+CD45RA+ naive T cells. CDR3: CASSQEGSGSFYEQYF. The CDR3 nucleotides read TGTGCCAGCAGCCAAGAAGGGAGCGGGAGTTTCTACGAGCAGTACTTC.